What follows describes a single TCR beta chain. The sample originates from a study of monozygotic twins with inflammatory bowel disease. TCRdb reprocessed the 5' RACE reads, keeping one entry per CDR3 protein, no DNA. Its table records fewer than 550,000 distinct CDR3 sequences. CDR1 and CDR2 from the germline V gene are MNHNS and SASEGT. The CDR3 contains 15 residues. The sample consisted of blood. This clonotype originated in a human donor with ulcerative colitis or Crohn's disease, or a healthy co-twin of an affected twin (not recorded which). V gene TRBV6-1 combines with J gene TRBJ1-3; TCRdb names TRBD1, which stays unverified in the absence of DNA. The CDR3 loop reads CASRTGRISGNTIYF.